The rows below give T cell receptor beta chains drawn from one sample of a study of blood T cell repertoires in COVID-19. Here immunoSEQ multiplex PCR was the method, and the copy in TCRdb shows in-frame clones only, minus some. Of about 64,000 clones listed, 75% to 95% are singletons. The sample taken for sequencing was peripheral blood. All receptors derive from a woman older than 75 with active COVID-19. Both conserved end residues are part of each CDR3. A D gene is named only where the DNA matches it firmly. Not all rows give a size; the values are once, few, many and, for expanded clones, a class.

j_call v_call clone_size d_call cdr3_length cdr3_aa cdr3_nt
TRBJ2-7 TRBV7-2 . TRBD2 12 CASSPRGGEQYF TGTGCCAGCAGCCCCCGGGGGGGCGAGCAGTACTTC
TRBJ2-7 TRBV30 few . 14 CAWSRLDGPYEQYF TGTGCCTGGAGTCGCCTGGATGGGCCTTACGAGCAGTACTTC
TRBJ1-1 TRBV6-4 . TRBD1 13 CARTDRVNTEAFF TGTGCCAGAACCGACAGGGTGAACACTGAAGCTTTCTTT
TRBJ2-5 TRBV7-2 . TRBD1 16 CASSPEGQGVAETQYF TGTGCCAGCAGCCCGGAGGGACAGGGGGTCGCGGAGACCCAGTACTTC
TRBJ2-7 TRBV19 few TRBD1 15 CASSIARDSSYEQYF TGTGCCAGTAGTATAGCCCGGGACAGTTCCTACGAGCAGTACTTC
TRBJ2-3 TRBV11-3 . . 14 CASGFGRGTDTQYF TGTGCCAGCGGATTCGGCAGGGGCACAGATACGCAGTATTTT
TRBJ2-3 TRBV18 . TRBD1 15 CASSPLGQGTGTQYF TGTGCCAGCTCACCACTTGGACAGGGGACGGGTACGCAGTATTTT
TRBJ2-2 TRBV5-8 . . 17 CASSFGNRALNTGELFF TGTGCCAGCAGCTTTGGAAACAGGGCACTAAACACCGGGGAGCTGTTTTTT
TRBJ2-1 TRBV3-1/TRBV3-2 . . 15 CASSQELADYNEQFF TGTGCCAGCAGCCAAGAACTAGCAGATTACAATGAGCAGTTCTTC
TRBJ2-2 TRBV27 . TRBD2 15 CASSLLGRVVGELFF TGTGCCAGCAGTTTACTTGGGAGGGTGGTCGGGGAGCTGTTTTTT
TRBJ1-5 TRBV7-8 . TRBD1 17 CASSPRPGQGSNQPQHF TGTGCCAGCAGCCCACGTCCGGGACAGGGAAGCAATCAGCCCCAGCATTTT
TRBJ2-2 TRBV6-5 . . 14 CASSRSGPTGELFF TGTGCCAGCAGCCGAAGCGGGCCCACCGGGGAGCTGTTTTTT
TRBJ1-2 TRBV4-1 . . 15 CASSQFGGFNYGYTF TGCGCCAGCAGCCAATTCGGGGGATTTAACTATGGCTACACCTTC
TRBJ1-1 TRBV5-1 . . 15 CASSLTGTLNTEAFF TGCGCCAGCAGCTTGACAGGGACATTGAACACTGAAGCTTTCTTT
TRBJ2-2 TRBV28 . TRBD2 16 CASSPGRAGNTGELFF TGTGCCAGCAGTCCTGGGAGGGCAGGAAACACCGGGGAGCTGTTTTTT
TRBJ2-5 TRBV27 . . 15 CASSSLDYNQETQYF TGTGCCAGCAGTTCCCTAGACTACAACCAAGAGACCCAGTACTTC
TRBJ1-2 TRBV5-6 . . 12 CASSVRNYGYTF TGTGCCAGCAGCGTCAGAAACTATGGCTACACCTTC
TRBJ1-1 TRBV6-1 . TRBD1 17 CASSATLWTGMNTEAFF TGTGCCAGCAGTGCTACCTTGTGGACAGGGATGAACACTGAAGCTTTCTTT
TRBJ2-7 TRBV18 . TRBD2 15 CASSPIRGLDSEQYF TGTGCCAGCTCACCAATCAGGGGACTAGACTCCGAGCAGTACTTC
TRBJ2-7 TRBV27 few . 14 CASSRLDYSYEQYF TGTGCCAGCAGTCGCCTCGACTACTCCTACGAGCAGTACTTC
TRBJ1-6 TRBV27 few . 14 CASSLQGVGSPLHF TGTGCCAGCAGTTTACAGGGTGTGGGTTCACCCCTCCACTTT
TRBJ1-4 TRBV18 . . 15 CASSPPRATNEKLFF TGTGCCAGCTCACCACCCCGGGCAACTAATGAAAAACTGTTTTTT
TRBJ2-1 TRBV11-2 . . 15 CASRGGRAGYNEQFF TGTGCCAGCAGGGGGGGGCGGGCTGGCTACAATGAGCAGTTCTTC
TRBJ2-3 TRBV7-9 . . 16 CASSPRLGKKSDTQYF TGTGCCAGCAGCCCCAGACTAGGGAAGAAGTCAGATACGCAGTATTTT
TRBJ2-1 TRBV15 . TRBD2 18 CATSRDLATSGRANEQFF TGTGCCACCAGCAGAGATCTTGCGACCAGCGGGAGGGCCAATGAGCAGTTCTTC
TRBJ2-1 TRBV18 . . 15 CASSQGHFSYNEQFF TGTGCCAGCTCACAAGGACACTTCTCCTACAATGAGCAGTTCTTC
TRBJ2-5 TRBV4-1 . . 16 CASSQDRSSSQETQYF TGCGCCAGCAGCCAAGATAGGTCTAGCAGCCAAGAGACCCAGTACTTC
TRBJ1-4 TRBV5-6 . TRBD1 15 CASSANRGSNEKLFF TGTGCCAGCAGCGCAAACAGGGGGTCTAATGAAAAACTGTTTTTT
TRBJ2-5 TRBV28 . TRBD2 14 CASSSAGGAKTQYF TGTGCCAGCAGTTCCGCGGGGGGTGCGAAGACCCAGTACTTC
TRBJ1-2 TRBV30 . TRBD1 13 CAWSLTGDYGYTF TGTGCCTGGAGCCTTACAGGGGACTATGGCTACACCTTC
TRBJ2-3 TRBV19 . TRBD1 15 CASSTHRGSTDTQYF TGTGCCAGTAGTACCCACAGGGGGAGCACAGATACGCAGTATTTT
TRBJ2-7 TRBV28 . TRBD2 15 CASSSAGGPTYEQYF TGTGCCAGCAGCTCCGCGGGAGGACCCACCTACGAGCAGTACTTC
TRBJ2-2 TRBV12-5 . TRBD2 14 CASGGGADTGELFF TGTGCTAGTGGCGGGGGGGCCGACACCGGGGAGCTGTTTTTT
TRBJ2-7 TRBV19 . TRBD2 14 CASSNRRESHEQYF TGTGCCAGTAGTAACAGGCGGGAGTCCCACGAGCAGTACTTC
TRBJ2-1 TRBV27 . TRBD2 16 CASSLGAGRVYNEQFF TGTGCCAGCAGTTTAGGGGCAGGGAGGGTTTACAATGAGCAGTTCTTC
TRBJ1-5 TRBV28 . . 16 CACSSGGGIGNQPQHF TGTGCCTGCTCCTCCGGCGGGGGGATCGGCAATCAGCCCCAGCATTTT
TRBJ2-7 TRBV7-2 few TRBD1 14 CASSLVSGGREQYF TGTGCCAGCAGCTTAGTGTCAGGGGGAAGGGAGCAGTACTTC
TRBJ2-5 TRBV19 . TRBD2 15 CASSIKGLASETQYF TGTGCCAGTAGTATTAAGGGACTAGCTAGTGAGACCCAGTACTTC
TRBJ1-6 TRBV6-6 few . 12 CASSYLDSPLHF TGTGCCAGCAGTTACCTCGATTCACCCCTCCACTTT
TRBJ1-1 TRBV2 . TRBD1 14 CASAGQDMNTEAFF TGTGCCAGCGCGGGACAGGACATGAACACTGAAGCTTTCTTT
TRBJ2-5 TRBV6-1 . TRBD2 17 CASSDPGLAGAQETQYF TGTGCCAGCAGTGATCCGGGACTAGCGGGGGCTCAAGAGACCCAGTACTTC
TRBJ1-1 TRBV28 . TRBD1 15 CASSTNRGLWAEAFF TGTGCCAGCAGTACAAACAGGGGGCTATGGGCTGAAGCTTTCTTT
TRBJ1-2 TRBV10-3 . . 17 CAIRDPVVGRGANGYTF TGTGCCATCAGGGATCCAGTTGTAGGGCGCGGGGCGAATGGCTACACCTTC
TRBJ2-3 TRBV28 . . 13 CASSLPSTDTQYF TGTGCCAGCAGTTTACCTAGCACAGATACGCAGTATTTT
TRBJ1-2 TRBV7-8 . TRBD1 18 CASSPGVAGGAGDYGYTF TGTGCCAGCAGCCCCGGGGTGGCAGGGGGCGCGGGGGACTATGGCTACACCTTC